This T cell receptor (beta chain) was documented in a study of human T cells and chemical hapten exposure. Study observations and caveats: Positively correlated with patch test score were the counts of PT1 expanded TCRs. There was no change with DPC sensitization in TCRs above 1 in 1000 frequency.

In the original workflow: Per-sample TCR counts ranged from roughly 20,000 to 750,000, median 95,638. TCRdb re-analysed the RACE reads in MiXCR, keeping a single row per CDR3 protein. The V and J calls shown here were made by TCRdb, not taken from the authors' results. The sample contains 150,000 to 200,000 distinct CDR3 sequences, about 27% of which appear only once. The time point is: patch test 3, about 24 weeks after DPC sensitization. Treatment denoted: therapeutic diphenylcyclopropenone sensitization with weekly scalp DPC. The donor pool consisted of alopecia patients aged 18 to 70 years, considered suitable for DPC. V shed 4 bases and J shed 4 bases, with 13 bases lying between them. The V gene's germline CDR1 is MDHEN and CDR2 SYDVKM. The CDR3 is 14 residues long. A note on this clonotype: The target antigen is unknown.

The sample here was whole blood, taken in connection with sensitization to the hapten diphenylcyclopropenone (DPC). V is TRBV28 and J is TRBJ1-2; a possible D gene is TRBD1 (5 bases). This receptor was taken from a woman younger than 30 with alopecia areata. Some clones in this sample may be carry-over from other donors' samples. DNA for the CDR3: TGTGCCAGCAGTTCCGCCGGGGGACGCTATGGCTACACCTTC. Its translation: CASSSAGGRYGYTF.